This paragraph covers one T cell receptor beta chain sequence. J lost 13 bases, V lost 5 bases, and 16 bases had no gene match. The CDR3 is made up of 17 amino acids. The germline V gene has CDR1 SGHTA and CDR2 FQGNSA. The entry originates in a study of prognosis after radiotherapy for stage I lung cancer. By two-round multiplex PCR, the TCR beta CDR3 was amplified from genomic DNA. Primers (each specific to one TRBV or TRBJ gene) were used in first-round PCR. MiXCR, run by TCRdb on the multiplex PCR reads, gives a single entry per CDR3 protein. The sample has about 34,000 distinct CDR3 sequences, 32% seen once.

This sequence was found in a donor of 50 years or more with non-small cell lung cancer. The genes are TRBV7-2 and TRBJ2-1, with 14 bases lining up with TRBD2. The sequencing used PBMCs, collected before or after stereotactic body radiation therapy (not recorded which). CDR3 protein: CASSIEVLTSGGGGQFF. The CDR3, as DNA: TGTGCCAGCAGCATCGAGGTGCTGACTAGCGGGGGGGGTGGACAGTTCTTC.